These T cell receptor beta chains were read from a single sample in a study of blood T cell repertoires in COVID-19. Sequencing used immunoSEQ multiplex PCR; TCRdb keeps in-frame clones, though not all of them. This repertoire shows 140,000 or so clones, approximately 80% found once; its top ten account for under 9.5%. Sequencing was performed on PBMCs or T cells enriched from blood (not recorded which). These receptors came from a man between 50 and 59 years old who had recovered from COVID-19. The CDR3 runs from the conserved cysteine through the conserved F or W. A D gene is named only where the DNA matches it firmly. Clone size is shown for a subset of rows, as once, few, many or a class of expanded clone.

>TRBV12-3/TRBV12-4|-|-|TRBJ1-1
CASSPGLNTEAFF
TGTGCCAGCAGCCCAGGGTTGAACACTGAAGCTTTCTTT
>TRBV7-3|-|once|TRBJ1-5
CASSPRGPEGSQPQHF
TGTGCCAGCAGCCCCCGTGGCCCCGAAGGGAGTCAGCCCCAGCATTTT
>TRBV2|-|-|TRBJ2-1
CASSGRDSYNEQFF
TGTGCCAGCAGCGGCAGGGACTCCTACAATGAGCAGTTCTTC
>TRBV3-1/TRBV3-2|TRBD1|-|TRBJ2-7
CASSQNTGGVYEQYF
TGTGCCAGCAGCCAGAATACAGGGGGCGTCTACGAGCAGTACTTC
>TRBV19|TRBD1|-|TRBJ2-3
CASSRQGETDTQYF
TGTGCCAGTAGTAGACAGGGGGAAACAGATACGCAGTATTTT
>TRBV10-2|TRBD1|-|TRBJ2-7
CASSRPGQGYEQYF
TGCGCCAGCAGTAGGCCGGGACAGGGATACGAGCAGTACTTC
>TRBV7-2|-|-|TRBJ1-3
CASSLEFGSTNTIYF
TGTGCCAGCAGCTTAGAGTTCGGGTCGACCAACACCATATATTTT
>TRBV7-2|TRBD1|-|TRBJ2-7
CASSGDRSYEQYF
TGTGCCAGCAGCGGGGACAGATCCTACGAGCAGTACTTC
>TRBV6-5|-|-|TRBJ2-2
CASSPISAGELFF
TGTGCCAGCAGTCCGATTAGCGCCGGGGAGCTGTTTTTT
>TRBV4-1|-|-|TRBJ1-1
CASSQDRTEAFF
TGCGCCAGCAGCCAAGATCGCACTGAAGCTTTCTTT
>TRBV18|TRBD2|-|TRBJ2-2
CASSPFTGGTAGELFF
TGTGCCAGCTCACCTTTTACGGGGGGTACCGCCGGGGAGCTGTTTTTT
>TRBV5-1|TRBD1|-|TRBJ1-4
CASSLPRQGSREKLFF
TGCGCCAGCAGCCTACCCCGACAGGGTAGTCGGGAAAAACTGTTTTTT
>TRBV10-2|-|-|TRBJ1-3
CASSDQGKDTIYF
TGCGCCAGCAGTGATCAGGGAAAGGACACCATATATTTT
>TRBV9|-|-|TRBJ2-7
CASSVAGTSLAGEQYF
TGTGCCAGCAGCGTAGCCGGGACATCCTTAGCGGGCGAGCAGTACTTC
>TRBV18|-|-|TRBJ2-7
CASSPFTVDEQYF
TGTGCCAGCTCACCATTCACGGTTGACGAGCAGTACTTC
>TRBV6-5|-|-|TRBJ1-4
CATRRRVTNEKLFF
TGTGCCACACGGCGGAGGGTTACTAATGAAAAACTGTTTTTT
>TRBV7-9|-|once|TRBJ1-1
CASSLPGNTEAFF
TGTGCCAGCTCCCTCCCCGGGAACACTGAAGCTTTCTTT
>TRBV7-2|-|-|TRBJ1-3
CASSFGSGNTIYF
TGTGCCAGCAGCTTCGGCTCTGGAAACACCATATATTTT
>TRBV18|-|-|TRBJ1-1
CASSPVGGEVSTEAFF
TGTGCCAGCTCACCAGTGGGGGGGGAGGTTAGCACTGAAGCTTTCTTT
>TRBV10-3|-|-|TRBJ1-1
CAIIEGGEHSEAFF
TGTGCCATCATCGAGGGGGGGGAACACTCGGAAGCTTTCTTT
>TRBV6-4|-|-|TRBJ1-1
CASSDRPGDRAFF
TGTGCCAGCAGTGACCGTCCGGGTGATCGAGCTTTCTTT
>TRBV27|TRBD1|-|TRBJ2-1
CASSLSGRGPSSYNEQFF
TGTGCCAGCAGTTTATCAGGCAGGGGGCCGAGCTCCTACAATGAGCAGTTCTTC
>TRBV29-1|TRBD1|-|TRBJ2-7
CSAGQGLTGEQYF
TGCAGCGCCGGACAGGGGCTAACAGGCGAGCAGTACTTC
>TRBV19|TRBD2|-|TRBJ2-3
CASTPGGSGGWTDTQYF
TGTGCCAGTACCCCGGGGGGTAGCGGGGGTTGGACAGATACGCAGTATTTT
>TRBV10-3|-|-|TRBJ1-2
CAISLTKTGSPLNYGYTF
TGTGCCATCAGTCTGACCAAAACCGGGAGCCCCCTAAACTATGGCTACACCTTC
>TRBV10-3|TRBD2|-|TRBJ2-1
CAISTLAGAGNEQFF
TGTGCCATCAGTACACTAGCGGGGGCGGGCAATGAGCAGTTCTTC
>TRBV5-6|-|-|TRBJ1-1
CASSFLGPVNTEAFF
TGTGCCAGCAGCTTTCTGGGGCCAGTGAACACTGAAGCTTTCTTT
>TRBV18|-|-|TRBJ2-7
CASSPPDGYEQYF
TGTGCCAGCTCACCACCCGACGGGTACGAGCAGTACTTC
>TRBV5-1|TRBD1|once|TRBJ2-1
CASSQLPGQGYNEQFF
TGCGCCAGCAGCCAACTCCCGGGACAGGGCTACAATGAGCAGTTCTTC
>TRBV24-1|TRBD2|-|TRBJ2-1
CATSSGGSYNEQFF
TGTGCCACCTCTAGCGGGGGGTCCTACAATGAGCAGTTCTTC
>TRBV28|-|once|TRBJ1-4
CASSLTDTTGGKLFF
TGTGCCAGCAGTTTAACGGACACTACTGGGGGGAAACTGTTTTTT
>TRBV3-1/TRBV3-2|-|-|TRBJ1-2
CASSQDSRAVGYTF
TGTGCCAGCAGCCAAGATTCCAGGGCCGTAGGCTACACCTTC
>TRBV7-2|TRBD1|-|TRBJ2-7
CASSKQTGGYEQYF
TGTGCCAGCAGCAAGCAGACAGGGGGCTACGAGCAGTACTTC
>TRBV19|TRBD1|-|TRBJ1-5
CASSIGGTGLTQPQHF
TGTGCCAGTAGTATTGGGGGGACAGGGCTCACCCAGCCCCAGCATTTT
>TRBV10-1|-|once|TRBJ1-3
CAGNPEVPGNTIYF
TGCGCCGGAAATCCTGAGGTTCCTGGAAACACCATATATTTT
>TRBV18|-|-|TRBJ1-3
CASSPSISSGNTIYF
TGTGCCAGCTCCCCCTCAATTAGCTCTGGAAACACCATATATTTT
>TRBV9|-|-|TRBJ2-2
CASSVAVRGRQESNTGELFF
TGTGCCAGCAGCGTAGCGGTCAGGGGCCGCCAGGAATCGAACACCGGGGAGCTGTTTTTT
>TRBV12-5|-|-|TRBJ2-3
CASGPGTSSSTDTQYF
TGTGCTAGTGGCCCCGGGACTTCCTCTAGCACAGATACGCAGTATTTT
>TRBV7-8|TRBD1|-|TRBJ1-5
CASSLRTGGAGQPQHF
TGTGCCAGCAGCCTAAGGACAGGGGGCGCCGGGCAGCCCCAGCATTTT
>TRBV5-1|TRBD2|-|TRBJ2-1
CASSLARGNEQFF
TGCGCCAGCAGCTTGGCGCGGGGGAATGAGCAGTTCTTC
>TRBV7-2|TRBD2|-|TRBJ2-7
CASRPPGTRGSEQYF
TGTGCCAGCAGACCACCCGGGACTAGGGGGTCCGAGCAGTACTTC
>TRBV15|-|-|TRBJ1-5
CATSRRTGWGNQPQHF
TGTGCCACCAGCAGACGAACAGGGTGGGGCAATCAGCCCCAGCATTTT
>TRBV15|TRBD1|-|TRBJ1-3
CATSSLDRGRGGNTIYF
TGTGCCACCAGCTCCCTAGACAGGGGGCGCGGTGGAAACACCATATATTTT
>TRBV15|TRBD2|-|TRBJ2-1
CATSDPGLAGGMIYNEQFF
TGTGCCACCAGCGACCCGGGACTAGCGGGGGGGATGATCTACAATGAGCAGTTCTTC
>TRBV9|-|once|TRBJ2-2
CASSPGAGELFF
TGTGCCAGCAGCCCAGGGGCCGGGGAGCTGTTTTTT
>TRBV10-3|-|-|TRBJ1-1
CAISGGGVNTEAFF
TGTGCCATCAGTGGGGGAGGCGTGAACACTGAAGCTTTCTTT
>TRBV18|TRBD1|-|TRBJ1-6
CASSLGQGPSPLHF
TGTGCCAGCTCACTGGGACAGGGTCCCTCACCCCTCCACTTT
>TRBV6-2/TRBV6-3|-|-|TRBJ2-1
CASSYYRYNEQFF
TGTGCCAGCAGTTACTACAGATACAATGAGCAGTTCTTC
>TRBV11-3|-|-|TRBJ2-1
CASSLDVGSPEQFF
TGTGCCAGCAGCCTAGACGTCGGGTCGCCTGAGCAGTTCTTC
>TRBV27|-|-|TRBJ1-3
CASSFRGSGNTIYF
TGTGCCAGCAGTTTCAGGGGTTCTGGAAACACCATATATTTT